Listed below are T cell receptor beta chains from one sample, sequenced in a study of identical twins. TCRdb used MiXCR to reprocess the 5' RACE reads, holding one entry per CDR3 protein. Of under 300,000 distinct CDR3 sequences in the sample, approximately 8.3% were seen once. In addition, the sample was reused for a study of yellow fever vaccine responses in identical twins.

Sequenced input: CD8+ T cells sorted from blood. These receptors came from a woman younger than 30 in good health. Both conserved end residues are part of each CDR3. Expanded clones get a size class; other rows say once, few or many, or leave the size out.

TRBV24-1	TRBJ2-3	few	CATSEPLAGVLTDTQYF
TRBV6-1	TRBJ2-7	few	CASSEAGQGSYEQYF
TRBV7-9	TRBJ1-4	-	CASSLENEKLFF
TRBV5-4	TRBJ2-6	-	CASSRGGANVLTF
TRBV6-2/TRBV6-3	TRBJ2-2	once	CASTSPLGDRRRTGELFF
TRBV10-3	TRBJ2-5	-	CATATSGNQETQYF
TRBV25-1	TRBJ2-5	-	CASSAGPGAQYF
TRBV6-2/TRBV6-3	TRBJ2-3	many	CASSRLAGYTDTQYF
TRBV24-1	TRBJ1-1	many	CATSGDSGTEAFF
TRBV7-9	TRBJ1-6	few	CASRGGNSPLHF
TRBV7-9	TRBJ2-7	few	CASSLEVGVPGEQYF
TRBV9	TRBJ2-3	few	CASSAPLSGGARDTQYF
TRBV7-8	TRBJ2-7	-	CASSFKREVMEQYF
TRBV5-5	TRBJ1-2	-	CASSLDVNYGYTF
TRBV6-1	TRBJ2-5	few	CASQWSSGEETQYF
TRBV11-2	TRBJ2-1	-	CASSSHWDNNEQFF
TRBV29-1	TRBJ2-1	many	CSVVPENYNEQFF
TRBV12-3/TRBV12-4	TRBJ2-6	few	CASSLYLRTPVSGANVLTF
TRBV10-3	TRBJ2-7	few	CAITSQPQSYEQYF
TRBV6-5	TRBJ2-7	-	CASSYVGSRIRSYEQYF
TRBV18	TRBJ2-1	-	CASSPDILVDEQFF
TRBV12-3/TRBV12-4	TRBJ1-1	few	CASSLGPPGTEAFF
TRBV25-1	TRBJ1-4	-	CASSPLRGEDEKLFF
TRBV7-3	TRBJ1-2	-	CASSLSPETNYGYTF
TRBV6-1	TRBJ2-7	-	CASSEVRSYEQYF
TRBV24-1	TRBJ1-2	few	CATSDFAYNYGYTF
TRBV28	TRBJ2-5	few	CASSLSRRLAGETQYF
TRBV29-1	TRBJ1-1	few	CSASDGDTEAFF
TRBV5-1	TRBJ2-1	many	CASSLQTGALTPGNEQFF
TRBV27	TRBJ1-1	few	CASIPTFRGYTEAFF
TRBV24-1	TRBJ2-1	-	CATSDFPYDSYNEQFF
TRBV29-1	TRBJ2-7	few	CSVGGGTPYEQYF
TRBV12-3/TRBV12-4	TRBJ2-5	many	CASSDRKVETQYF
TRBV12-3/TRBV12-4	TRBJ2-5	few	CASSPGQGEETQYF
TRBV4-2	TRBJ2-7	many	CASSQVGTPDSEQYF